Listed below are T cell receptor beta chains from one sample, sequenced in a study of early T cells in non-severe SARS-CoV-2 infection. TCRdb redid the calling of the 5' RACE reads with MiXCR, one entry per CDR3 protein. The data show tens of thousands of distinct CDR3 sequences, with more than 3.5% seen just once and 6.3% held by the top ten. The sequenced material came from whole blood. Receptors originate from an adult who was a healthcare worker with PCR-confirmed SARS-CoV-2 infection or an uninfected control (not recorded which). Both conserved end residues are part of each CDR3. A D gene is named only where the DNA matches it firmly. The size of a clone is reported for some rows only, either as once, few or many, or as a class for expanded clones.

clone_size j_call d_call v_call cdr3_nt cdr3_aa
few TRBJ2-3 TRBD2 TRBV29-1 TGCAGCGTTATGGGGGGAGCGGGAGCGACAGATACGCAGTATTTT CSVMGGAGATDTQYF
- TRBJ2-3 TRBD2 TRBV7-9 TGTGCCAGCAGCTTAGAAGCGGGAGTCCCAGATACGCAGTATTTT CASSLEAGVPDTQYF
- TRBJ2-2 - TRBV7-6 TGTGCCAGCAGCCCCTGGGGGGCCGGGGAGCTGTTTTTT CASSPWGAGELFF
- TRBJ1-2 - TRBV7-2 TGTGCCAGCAGCCCTCCCGGGGGCGGCTATGGCTACACCTTC CASSPPGGGYGYTF
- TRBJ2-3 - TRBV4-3 TGCGCCAGCAGCCAAGCTAGTTTAGGGGATACGCAGTATTTT CASSQASLGDTQYF
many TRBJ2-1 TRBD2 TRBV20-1 TGCAGTGCTAGAGATGGTAGCGGGTACTCCTACAATGAGCAGTTCTTC CSARDGSGYSYNEQFF
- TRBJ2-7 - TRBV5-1 TGCGCCAGCAGCTTGGACCCCAGCTCCTACGAGCAGTACTTC CASSLDPSSYEQYF
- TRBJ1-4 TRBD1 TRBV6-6 TGTGCCAGCAGTTCCCCCTCGGGACAGACAAATGAAAAACTGTTTTTT CASSSPSGQTNEKLFF
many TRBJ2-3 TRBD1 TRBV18 TGTGCCAGCTCAGCCGGACAGGGATTCAACACAGATACGCAGTATTTT CASSAGQGFNTDTQYF
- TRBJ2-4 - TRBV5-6 TGTGCCAGCAGCCCACAGGATTTCAAAAACATTCAGTACTTC CASSPQDFKNIQYF
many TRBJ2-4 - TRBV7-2 TGTGCCAGCAGCTTAGGCCAGGGGCTGCCCAAAAACATTCAGTACTTC CASSLGQGLPKNIQYF
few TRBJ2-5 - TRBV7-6 TGTGCCAGCAGCCCCCCCGTAGGGGGAGAGACCCAGTACTTC CASSPPVGGETQYF
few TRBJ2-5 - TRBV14 TGTGCCAGCAGCCAAGATTTGGGACATCACCAAGAGACCCAGTACTTC CASSQDLGHHQETQYF
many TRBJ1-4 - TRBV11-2 TGTGCCAGCAGCTCCTCAGGAGGTATTAATGAAAAACTGTTTTTT CASSSSGGINEKLFF
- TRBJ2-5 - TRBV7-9 TGTGCCACTTCGGGGCTGGGAGAGACCCAGTACTTC CATSGLGETQYF
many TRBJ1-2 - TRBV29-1 TGCAGCGCAAACAGGGAGCGAGGCTACACCTTC CSANRERGYTF
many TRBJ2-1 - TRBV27 TGTGCCAGCAAGCGGACCTCCTACAATGAGCAGTTCTTC CASKRTSYNEQFF
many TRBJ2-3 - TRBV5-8 TGTGCCAGCAGCCTTTTTAGCACAGATACGCAGTATTTT CASSLFSTDTQYF
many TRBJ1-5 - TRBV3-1 TGTGCCAGCAGCCAATCGGGTAACAATCAGCCCCAGCATTTT CASSQSGNNQPQHF
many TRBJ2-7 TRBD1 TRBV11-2 TGTGCCAGCAGCTCGGGGCGACAGGGGGCGCGTGAGCAGTACTTC CASSSGRQGAREQYF
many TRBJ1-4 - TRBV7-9 TGTGCCAGCACCCCAGAAGGCAGAAGTAATGAAAAACTGTTTTTT CASTPEGRSNEKLFF
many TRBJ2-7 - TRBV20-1 TGCAGTGCGAATGAGAGGGGGGTAGTAGCCTACGAGCAGTACTTC CSANERGVVAYEQYF
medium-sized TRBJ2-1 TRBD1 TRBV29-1 TGCAGCGTCCCTAACCAGGACAGGGAAGGAGGTGAGCAGTTCTTC CSVPNQDREGGEQFF
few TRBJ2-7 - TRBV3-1 TGTGCCAGCAGCCGCTCTCCCTACGAGCAGTACTTC CASSRSPYEQYF
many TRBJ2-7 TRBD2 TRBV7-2 TGTGCCAGCAGCTTAGGGGGGGCAGCGGGAGCCCACGAGCAGTACTTC CASSLGGAAGAHEQYF
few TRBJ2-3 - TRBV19 TGTGCCAGTAGTGCTCCGGACAAGACGGGCACAGATACGCAGTATTTT CASSAPDKTGTDTQYF
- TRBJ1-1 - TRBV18 TGTGCCAGCTCACCGAAGACAGCGAACACTGAAGCTTTCTTT CASSPKTANTEAFF
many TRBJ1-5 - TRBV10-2 TGCGCCAGCACCGGGACACGTATTGGCAATCAGCCCCAGCATTTT CASTGTRIGNQPQHF
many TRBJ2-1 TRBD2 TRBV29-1 TGCAGCGCCTCCCCTGTCCTAGCGGGAAACAATGAGCAGTTCTTC CSASPVLAGNNEQFF
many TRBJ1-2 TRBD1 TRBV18 TGTGCCAGCTCACCACGGCGGGACAGGGGAATAGTTGGCTACACCTTC CASSPRRDRGIVGYTF
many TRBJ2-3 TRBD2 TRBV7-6 TGTGCCAGCAGCTTAATAGCGGGAGGGCCCACAGATACGCAGTATTTT CASSLIAGGPTDTQYF
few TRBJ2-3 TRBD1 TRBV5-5 TGTGCCAGCAGCTCAGAATCACGGGGGGACAGGGTTACAGATACGCAGTATTTT CASSSESRGDRVTDTQYF
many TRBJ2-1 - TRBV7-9 TGTGCCAGCAGCTTGGAAGGGGGATCTATCGCAAATGAGCAGTTCTTC CASSLEGGSIANEQFF
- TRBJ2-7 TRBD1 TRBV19 TGTGCCACCCACCCAGGGGACAGGCCCTCCTACGAGCAGTACTTC CATHPGDRPSYEQYF